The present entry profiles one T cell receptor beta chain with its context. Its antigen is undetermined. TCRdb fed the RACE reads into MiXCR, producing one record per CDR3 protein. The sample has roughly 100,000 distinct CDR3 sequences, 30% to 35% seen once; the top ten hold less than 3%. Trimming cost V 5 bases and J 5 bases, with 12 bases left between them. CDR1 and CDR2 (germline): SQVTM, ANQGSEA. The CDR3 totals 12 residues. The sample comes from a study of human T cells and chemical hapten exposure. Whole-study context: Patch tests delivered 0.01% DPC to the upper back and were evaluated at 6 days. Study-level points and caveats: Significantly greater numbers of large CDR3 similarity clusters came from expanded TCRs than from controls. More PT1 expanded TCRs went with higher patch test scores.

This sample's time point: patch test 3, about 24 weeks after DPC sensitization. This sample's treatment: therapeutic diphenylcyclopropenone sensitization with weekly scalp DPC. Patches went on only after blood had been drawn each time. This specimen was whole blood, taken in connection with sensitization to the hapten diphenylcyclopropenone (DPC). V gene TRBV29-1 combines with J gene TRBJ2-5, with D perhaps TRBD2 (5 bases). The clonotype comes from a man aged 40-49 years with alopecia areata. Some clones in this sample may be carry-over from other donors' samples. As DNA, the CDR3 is TGCAGCGTTCTGGAGGCCCGTGAGACCCAGTACTTC. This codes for CSVLEARETQYF.